Each of the 2 T cell receptor beta chains below was sequenced from the same sample in a study of blood T cell repertoires in COVID-19. Method: immunoSEQ multiplex PCR; TCRdb's copy keeps in-frame clones and lacks some. This sample has 110,000 or so clones, with about 88% found just once. Material: peripheral blood. Receptors originate from a woman in her 70s who had recovered from COVID-19.

The genes are TRBV7-3 and TRBJ1-2, with D possibly TRBD1 on 6 matching bases. The CDR3 runs 14 residues. Between the trimmed V and J ends, which lost 2 bases and 8 bases, there was a span of 15 bases. Germline V gives CDR1 SGHTA, CDR2 FQGTGA. The CDR3 DNA sequence: TGTGCCAGCAGCTTACATGCAGGGGTGGAGGGCTACACCTTC. This encodes CASSLHAGVEGYTF. Using reference TRBV7-3 and TRBJ1-2 for the parts outside the CDR3, the full variable domain is GAGVSQTPSNKVTEKGKYVELRCDPISGHTALYWYRQSLGQGPEFLIYFQGTGAADDSGLPNDRFFAVRPEGSVSTLKIQRTERGDSAVYLCASSLHAGVEGYTFGSGTRLTVV.

The genes are TRBV29-1 and TRBJ2-5; D gene uncertain. The V gene's germline CDR1 is SQVTM and CDR2 ANQGSEA. This CDR3 has 11 residues. Trimming shortened V by 2 bases and J by 11 bases, and 12 bases separated the two germline ends. This chain's CDR3 is CSVEPTQRQYF. The CDR3 bases are TGCAGCGTTGAACCGACCCAGCGTCAGTACTTC.